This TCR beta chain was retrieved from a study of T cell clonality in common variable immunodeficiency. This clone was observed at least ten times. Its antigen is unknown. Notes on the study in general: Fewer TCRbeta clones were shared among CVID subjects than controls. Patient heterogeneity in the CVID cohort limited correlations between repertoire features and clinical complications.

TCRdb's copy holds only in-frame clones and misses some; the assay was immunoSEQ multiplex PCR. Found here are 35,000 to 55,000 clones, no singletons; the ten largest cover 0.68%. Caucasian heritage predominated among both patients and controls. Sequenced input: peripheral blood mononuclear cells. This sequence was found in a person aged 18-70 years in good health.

The CDR3 loop is CSVGATKGYTF. The CDR3 DNA, read in part, is TGCAGCGTTGGAGCCACGAAGGGC. The V call is TRBV29-1, the J call TRBJ1-2; no reliable D call. The missing CDR3 end, 3 residues past where the read stops, is filled in from the germline J gene. The CDR3 is 11 residues long. CDR1 and CDR2 from the germline V gene are SQVTM and ANQGSEA.